This T cell receptor (beta chain) is drawn from a study of CXCR3-negative and CXCR3-positive naive CD8 T cells. Whole-study context: Collectively, the libraries yielded about 135 million TRB reads in total, at about 1.5 +/- 0.3 million per library. Study conclusions and caveats: Both naive subsets showed comparably high diversity, and memory CD8+ cells showed much lower diversity. With surface CD5 comparable between naive subsets, TCR strength was estimated using properties derived from the TRB CDR3. Higher TRB CDR3 hydrophobicity marked CXCR3-positive naive cells relative to CXCR3-negative naive cells.

Regarding this clonotype: What it binds is not known.

Germline V CDR1 and CDR2: SQVTM, ANQGSEA. The CDR3 runs to 15 residues. In preparing the TRB cDNA libraries, 5' RACE with UMI labels was used. TCRdb re-called the 5' RACE reads and gives one entry per CDR3 protein, without DNA. The data show under 60,000 distinct CDR3 sequences, and the top ten clones hold around 0.6%. The TCR sequence derives from a human donor in good health. Some clones in this sample may be carry-over from other donors' samples. The chain carries TRBV29-1 and TRBJ2-2; TCRdb designates TRBD1, a call that cannot be tested without DNA. The sequenced sample was naive CXCR3+ CD8+ T cells from blood. Subset meaning: CD45RO-CCR7+CD27+CD95- naive CD8+ T cells expressing CXCR3 (TNR3+). The CDR3 reads CSVDVWGGQTGELFF.